These 23 T cell receptor beta chains share one sample of origin, sequenced in a study of cytomegalovirus exposure and HLA in healthy donors. The study ran its PCR with 60 Vbeta and 13 Jbeta primers. This table comes from immunoSEQ multiplex PCR, and its TCRdb copy is limited to in-frame clones, with some not included. The repertoire holds some 200,000 clones, with about four fifths as singletons. The sequenced sample was PBMCs. Every receptor here comes from a girl aged 5 to 17 in good health and CMV-seropositive.

This chain links TRBV5-1 with TRBJ2-7; 7 nucleotides line up with TRBD1. V trimming: 4 bases; J trimming: 3 bases; junction bases outside the gene matches: 7. This CDR3 spans 14 amino acids. From germline, CDR1 is SGHRS and CDR2 YFSETQ. The CDR3 region is CASSPRGQSYEQYF. CDR3 DNA: TGCGCCAGCAGCCCCCGGGGACAGAGCTACGAGCAGTACTTC.

This clone was counted only a few times. The gene calls are TRBV7-6 and TRBJ2-5; TRBD2 matches 8 bases. This CDR3 is 15 amino acids long. Germline V gene lookup returns CDR1 SGHVS and CDR2 FNYEAQ. The V and J ends lost 0 bases and 1 base, in that order; junction bases with no gene match: 1. The CDR3 reads CASSLAGGAQETQYF. In nucleotides, the CDR3 is TGTGCCAGCAGCTTAGCCGGGGGGGCCCAAGAGACCCAGTACTTC.

The genes are TRBV28 and TRBJ2-2; 7 positions match TRBD1. This CDR3 is built from 19 residues. V was clipped by 3 bases and J by 5 bases; unmatched bases: 18. CDR1 is MDHEN, CDR2 SYDVKM, per germline. In nucleotides, the CDR3 is TGTGCCAGCAGTTTCGGTTGGGTGGGGCAGGGGGATAATACCGGGGAGCTGTTTTTT. It specifies CASSFGWVGQGDNTGELFF.

The J gene is TRBJ2-7, the V gene TRBV4-3; D perhaps matches TRBD2 (6 bases). The ends were cut back, 5 bases at V and 0 bases at J, with 17 bases in the middle. The CDR3 covers 16 residues. Looked up from germline, CDR1 is LGHNA and CDR2 is YSLEER. In nucleotides, the CDR3 is TGCGCCAGCAGCGAAGGCGCCGGGACTTCCTCCTACGAGCAGTACTTC. It yields the protein CASSEGAGTSSYEQYF.

The chain couples TRBV2 to TRBJ2-5; the match to TRBD1 covers 9 bases. This CDR3 is 13 amino acids long. The trim removed 9 bases at V and 4 bases at J, leaving 6 bases unmatched. Germline V gene lookup returns CDR1 SNHLY and CDR2 FYNNEI. CDR3 in DNA: TGTGCCAGTCCGGCGACAGGGGGAGAGACCCAGTACTTC. It encodes CASPATGGETQYF.

The chain links TRBV2 to TRBJ2-7; 7 bases match TRBD2. The ends lost 4 bases at V and 1 base at J; junction bases unmatched: 13. CDR1 SNHLY and CDR2 FYNNEI come from the germline V gene. The CDR3 runs 17 residues. As DNA, the CDR3 is TGTGCCAGCAGTGCGGTCTCGGGCGGGGGTAAGTCCTACGAGCAGTACTTC. The encoded protein is CASSAVSGGGKSYEQYF.

This chain uses TRBV6-5 with TRBJ1-3; tentative D call: TRBD1 (5 bases). The CDR3 has 15 amino acids. Germline loops: CDR1 MNHEY, CDR2 SVGAGI. With 4 bases removed from V and 0 bases from J, the gap between germline ends came to 10 bases. Written as DNA, the CDR3 is TGTGCCAGCAGTTTACAGGCGATCTCTGGAAACACCATATATTTT. This gives the protein CASSLQAISGNTIYF.

This clone was picked up a small number of times. The chain carries TRBV6-1 and TRBJ2-5, with 8 bases lining up with TRBD1. CDR1 is MNHNS and CDR2 is SASEGT in the germline V gene. The junction had 10 bases not matched to a gene; V was cut back by 5 bases and J by 5 bases. This CDR3 comprises 15 residues. CDR3 DNA: TGTGCCAGCAGTCCCCCTCGGACAGGGAGGGAGACCCAGTACTTC. Translation: CASSPPRTGRETQYF.

The CDR3 spells CASRSLGDREQYF. CDR3 nucleotide sequence: TGTGCCAGCAGGAGTTTAGGGGACAGAGAGCAGTACTTC. The genes are TRBV27 and TRBJ2-7; 7 nucleotides line up with TRBD1. Germline CDR1 reads MNHEY; CDR2 reads SMNVEV (reference sequence). This CDR3 comprises 13 residues. V trimming: 6 bases; J trimming: 7 bases; junction bases outside the gene matches: 9.

V usage is TRBV7-7 and J usage is TRBJ2-5, with TRBD2 matching 7 bases. CDR1 and CDR2 from the germline V gene are SSHAT and FNYEAQ (reference sequence). Germline trimming cut 3 bases from V and 1 base from J; bases unmatched to any gene: 8. CDR3 length equals 16 residues. The CDR3 nucleotides read TGTGCCAGCAGCTTCCATGGGGGGGGTAGCCAAGAGACCCAGTACTTC. This translates into CASSFHGGGSQETQYF.

V and J are TRBV27 and TRBJ1-1, with D hard to call. The CDR3 has 13 residues. The V and J ends lost 7 bases and 4 bases respectively, with 13 bases between them. Looked up from germline, CDR1 is MNHEY and CDR2 is SMNVEV (reference sequence). The CDR3 DNA sequence: TGTGCCAGCACCCAAAGCGGGCCCACTGAAGCTTTCTTT. Its protein product is CASTQSGPTEAFF.

With regard to this clone: Germline is not matched at one junction end, which may reflect a read error. J is TRBJ1-5 and V is TRBV7-2, with 8 bases identical to TRBD1. The CDR3 has 17 residues. Germline CDR1 reads SGHTA; CDR2 reads FQGNSA. The CDR3 region is CASGLIGQGYSNQPQHF. The CDR3 DNA reads TGTGCCAGCGGCTTAATCGGACAGGGCTATAGCAATCAGCCCCAGCATTTT.

V is TRBV30 and J is TRBJ2-2, with a weak D call TRBD2 (6 bases). Germline lookup yields CDR1 GTSNPN and CDR2 SVGIG (reference sequence). V gave up 5 bases and J gave up 3 bases, with 13 bases separating them. The CDR3 runs to 14 residues. CDR3 nucleotides: TGTGCCTGGGGAGGGTGGGCGGACACCGGGGAGCTGTTTTTT. Translating it yields CAWGGWADTGELFF.

This chain joins TRBV5-1 and TRBJ2-5; TRBD2 aligns across 7 bases. CDR3 length: 13 amino acids. The germline V gene encodes CDR1 SGHRS and CDR2 YFSETQ. After removal of 3 bases from V and 5 bases from J, the junction contained 4 bases not matched to a gene. The CDR3 nucleotides are TGCGCCAGCAGCTGGTGGGGGGGGGAGACCCAGTACTTC. This translates into CASSWWGGETQYF.

This clone was recorded only once. The chain is built from TRBV2 and TRBJ1-2, with TRBD1 as a possible D gene (6 bases). The CDR3 is made up of 12 amino acids. Germline V lookup: CDR1 SNHLY, CDR2 FYNNEI. Trimming left V 8 bases short and J 4 bases short, with 11 bases between. CDR3 in amino acids: CASGDTPYGYTF. CDR3 nucleotides: TGTGCCAGCGGGGACACTCCCTATGGCTACACCTTC.

The chain carries TRBV18 and TRBJ1-2; perhaps TRBD1 as D (5 bases). Germline CDR1 KGHSH, CDR2 LQKENI. V lost 0 bases to trimming and J lost 5 bases, with 10 bases between them. This CDR3 contains 14 residues. Here the CDR3 DNA reads TGTGCCAGCTCACCACCTCTGACAGATTATGGCTACACCTTC. Protein product: CASSPPLTDYGYTF.

This clone appeared a few times. CDR3 coding DNA: TGTGCCATCAGTGCCTTAAACAGGGTTCCGAGCTATGGCTACACCTTC. Its translation is CAISALNRVPSYGYTF. The chain recombines TRBV10-3 with TRBJ1-2; D might be TRBD1 (6 bases). This CDR3 is 16 amino acids long. The V gene lost 4 bases and the J gene lost 4 bases, with 19 bases spanning the gap. Germline CDR1 ENHRY, CDR2 SYGVKD.

The gene calls are TRBV14 and TRBJ2-7, with 7 bases lining up with TRBD1. The germline V gene has CDR1 SGHDN and CDR2 FVKESK. Trimming cost V 4 bases and J 4 bases; bases outside gene matches: 7. This CDR3 has 14 residues. CDR3 sequence: CASSPHRTGYEQYF. As DNA, the CDR3 is TGTGCCAGCAGCCCCCACCGGACAGGATACGAGCAGTACTTC.

This rearrangement joins TRBV7-2 to TRBJ2-7, with 16 bases aligning to TRBD2. CDR3 length: 17 residues. Germline V gives CDR1 SGHTA, CDR2 FQGNSA. V was clipped by 6 bases and J by 2 bases; unmatched bases: 7. For the CDR3, the DNA is TGTGCCAGCAGACCGGGACTAGCGGGGGGGAGGGCCTACGAGCAGTACTTC. It encodes CASRPGLAGGRAYEQYF.

This clone has just a few counts. The rearrangement uses TRBV2 and TRBJ2-7; TRBD1 aligns across 8 bases. CDR1 and CDR2 (germline): SNHLY, FYNNEI. The ends lost 6 bases at V and 3 bases at J; junction bases unmatched: 7. The CDR3 extends over 14 amino acids. CDR3 DNA sequence: TGTGCCAGCAGCATTGACAGGGGCGACTACGAGCAGTACTTC. This translates into CASSIDRGDYEQYF.

The rearrangement links TRBV7-8 to TRBJ2-3; D gene uncertain. Per the germline V gene, CDR1 is SGHVS and CDR2 is FQNEAQ. V was pared by 5 bases and J by 2 bases, with 11 bases between. The CDR3 consists of 14 residues. CDR3 amino acids: CASSPSLVTDTQYF. As DNA, the CDR3 is TGTGCCAGCAGCCCAAGCCTAGTCACAGATACGCAGTATTTT. Looking up the rest from reference TRBV7-8 and TRBJ2-3 gives the full variable domain: GAGVSQSPRYKVAKRGQDVALRCDPISGHVSLFWYQQALGQGPEFLTYFQNEAQLDKSGLPSDRFFAERPEGSVSTLKIQRTQQEDSAVYLCASSPSLVTDTQYFGPGTRLTVL.

The rearrangement joins TRBV29-1 to TRBJ2-5, with D unresolved. CDR1 SQVTM and CDR2 ANQGSEA come from the germline V gene. The CDR3 totals 12 residues. V was pared by 5 bases and J by 4 bases, with 11 bases between. CDR3 nucleotide sequence: TGCAGCGTTCCGGGTATGGGAGAGACCCAGTACTTC. Amino acid sequence: CSVPGMGETQYF. Together with reference TRBV29-1 and TRBJ2-5, the CDR3 gives the full variable domain: SAVISQKPSRDICQRGTSLTIQCQVDSQVTMMFWYRQQPGQSLTLIATANQGSEATYESGFVIDKFPISRPNLTFSTLTVSNMSPEDSSIYLCSVPGMGETQYFGPGTRLLVL.

V usage is TRBV5-1 and J usage is TRBJ1-5; D might be TRBD1 (5 bases). This CDR3 is 15 amino acids long. Per germline, CDR1 SGHRS and CDR2 YFSETQ. The V end lost 0 bases, the J end lost 6 bases, and 13 bases lay between the germline ends. Here the CDR3 DNA reads TGCGCCAGCAGCTTGGCCGGGGGAGACAGTCAGCCCCAGCATTTT. Amino acid sequence: CASSLAGGDSQPQHF.